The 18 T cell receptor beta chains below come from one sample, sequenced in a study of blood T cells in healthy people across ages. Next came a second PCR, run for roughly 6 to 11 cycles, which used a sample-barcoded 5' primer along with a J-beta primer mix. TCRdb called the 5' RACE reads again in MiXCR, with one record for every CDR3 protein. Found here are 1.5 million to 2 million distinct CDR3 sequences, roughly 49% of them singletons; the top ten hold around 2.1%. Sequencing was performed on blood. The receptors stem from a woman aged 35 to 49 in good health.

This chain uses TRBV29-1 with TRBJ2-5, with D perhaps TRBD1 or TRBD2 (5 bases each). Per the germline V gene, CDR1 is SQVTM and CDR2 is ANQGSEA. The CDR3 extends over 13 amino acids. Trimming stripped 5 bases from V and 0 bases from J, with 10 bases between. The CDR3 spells CSVKGRNQETQYF. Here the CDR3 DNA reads TGCAGCGTTAAGGGACGTAACCAAGAGACCCAGTACTTC.

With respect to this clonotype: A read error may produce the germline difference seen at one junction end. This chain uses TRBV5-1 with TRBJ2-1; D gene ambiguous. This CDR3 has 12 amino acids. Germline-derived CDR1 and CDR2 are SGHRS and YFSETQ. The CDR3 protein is CASQSSYNKQFF. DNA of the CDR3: TGCGCCAGTCAGAGCTCCTACAATAAGCAGTTCTTC.

The DNA for the CDR3 is TGTGCCATCAGTGACAGGGTAGGCGGAGAGCAGTACTTC. Protein product: CAISDRVGGEQYF. The J gene is TRBJ2-7, the V gene TRBV10-3; possible D gene TRBD1, 5 bases. Per the germline V gene, CDR1 is ENHRY and CDR2 is SYGVKD. Trimming removed 3 bases at V and 7 bases at J, with 13 bases between. CDR3 length: 13 amino acids.

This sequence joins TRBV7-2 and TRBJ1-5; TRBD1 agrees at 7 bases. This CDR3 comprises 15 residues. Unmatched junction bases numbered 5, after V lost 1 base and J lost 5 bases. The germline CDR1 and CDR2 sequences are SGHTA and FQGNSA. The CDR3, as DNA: TGTGCCAGCAGCTTAGACAGGGGCTACGATCAGCCCCAGCATTTT. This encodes CASSLDRGYDQPQHF.

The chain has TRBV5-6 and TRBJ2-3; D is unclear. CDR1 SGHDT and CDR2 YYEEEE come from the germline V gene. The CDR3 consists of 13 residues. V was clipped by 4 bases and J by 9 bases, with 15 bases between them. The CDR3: CASSPPTGWTQYF. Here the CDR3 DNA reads TGTGCCAGCAGCCCTCCGACCGGATGGACGCAGTATTTT.

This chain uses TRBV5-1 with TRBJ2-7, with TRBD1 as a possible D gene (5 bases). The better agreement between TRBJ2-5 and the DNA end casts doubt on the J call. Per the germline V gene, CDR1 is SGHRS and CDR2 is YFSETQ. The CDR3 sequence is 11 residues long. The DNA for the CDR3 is TGCGCCAGCAAGGGGATGGAGACCCAGTACTTC. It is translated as CASKGMETQYF.

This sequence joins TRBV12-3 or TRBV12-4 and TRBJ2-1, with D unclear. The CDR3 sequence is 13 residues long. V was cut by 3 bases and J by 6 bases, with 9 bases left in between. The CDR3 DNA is TGTGCCAGCAGTTTTTTGCCTATCAATGAGCAGTTCTTC. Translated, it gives CASSFLPINEQFF.

In DNA form, the CDR3 reads TGCAGCGTTATGACAGGGGACCAAGAGACCCAGTACTTC. This translates into CSVMTGDQETQYF. This chain joins TRBV29-1 and TRBJ2-5, with 8 positions matching TRBD1. CDR1 and CDR2 (germline): SQVTM, ANQGSEA. CDR3 length: 13 amino acids. V was pared by 5 bases and J by 0 bases, with 2 bases of the junction left unmatched.

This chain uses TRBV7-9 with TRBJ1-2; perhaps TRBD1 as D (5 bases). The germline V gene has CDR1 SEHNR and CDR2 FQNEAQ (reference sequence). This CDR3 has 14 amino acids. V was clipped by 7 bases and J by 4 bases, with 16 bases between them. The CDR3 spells CASTPTAQLYGYTF. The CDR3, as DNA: TGTGCCAGCACCCCGACAGCCCAACTCTATGGCTACACCTTC.

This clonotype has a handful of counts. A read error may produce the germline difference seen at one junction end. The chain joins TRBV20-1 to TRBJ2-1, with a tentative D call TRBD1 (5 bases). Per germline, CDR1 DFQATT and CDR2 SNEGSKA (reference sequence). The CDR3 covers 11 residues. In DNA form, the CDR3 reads TGCAGTGCTAACTCAGGGAATGGGCAGTTCTTC. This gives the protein CSANSGNGQFF.

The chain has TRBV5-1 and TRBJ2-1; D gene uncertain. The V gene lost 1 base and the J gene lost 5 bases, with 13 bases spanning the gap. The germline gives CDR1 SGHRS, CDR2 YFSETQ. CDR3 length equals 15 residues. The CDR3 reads CASSLREGVDNEQFF. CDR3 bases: TGCGCCAGCAGCTTGAGGGAAGGCGTTGACAATGAGCAGTTCTTC.

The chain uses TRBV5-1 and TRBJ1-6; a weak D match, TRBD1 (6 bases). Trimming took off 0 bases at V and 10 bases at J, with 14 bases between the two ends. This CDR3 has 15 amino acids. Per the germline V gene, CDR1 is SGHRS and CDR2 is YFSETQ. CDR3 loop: CASSLDIGGRSPLHF. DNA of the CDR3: TGCGCCAGCAGCTTGGATATCGGGGGGCGATCACCCCTCCACTTT.

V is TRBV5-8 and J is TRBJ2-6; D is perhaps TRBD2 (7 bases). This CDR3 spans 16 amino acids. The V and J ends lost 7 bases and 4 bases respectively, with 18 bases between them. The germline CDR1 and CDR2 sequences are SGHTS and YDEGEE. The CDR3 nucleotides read TGTGCCAGCGTCTTTCAGGGGAGGGTCGGGGCCAACGTCCTGACTTTC. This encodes CASVFQGRVGANVLTF. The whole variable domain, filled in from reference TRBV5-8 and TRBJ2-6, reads EAGVTQSPTHLIKTRGQQATLRCSPISGHTSVYWYQQALGLGLQFLLWYDEGEERNRGNFPPRFSGRQFPNYSSELNVNALELEDSALYLCASVFQGRVGANVLTFGAGSRLTVL.

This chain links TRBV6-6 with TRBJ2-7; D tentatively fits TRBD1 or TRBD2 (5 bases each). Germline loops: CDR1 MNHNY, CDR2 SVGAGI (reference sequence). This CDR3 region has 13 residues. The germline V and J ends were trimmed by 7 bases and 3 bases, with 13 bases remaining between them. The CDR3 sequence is CASTYRDGYEQYF. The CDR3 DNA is TGTGCCAGCACCTACCGGGACGGCTACGAGCAGTACTTC.

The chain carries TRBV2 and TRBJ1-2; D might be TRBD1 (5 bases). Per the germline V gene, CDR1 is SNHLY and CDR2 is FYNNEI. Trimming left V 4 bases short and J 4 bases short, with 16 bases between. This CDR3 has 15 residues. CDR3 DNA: TGTGCCAGCAGTGGCGGGGACCGATCTAGCTATGGCTACACCTTC. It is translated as CASSGGDRSSYGYTF.

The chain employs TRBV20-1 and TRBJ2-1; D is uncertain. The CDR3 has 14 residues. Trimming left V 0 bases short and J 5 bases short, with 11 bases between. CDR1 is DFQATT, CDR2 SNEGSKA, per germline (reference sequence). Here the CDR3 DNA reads TGCAGTGCTAGAGATCGCGTAAGAAACAATGAGCAGTTCTTC. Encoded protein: CSARDRVRNNEQFF.

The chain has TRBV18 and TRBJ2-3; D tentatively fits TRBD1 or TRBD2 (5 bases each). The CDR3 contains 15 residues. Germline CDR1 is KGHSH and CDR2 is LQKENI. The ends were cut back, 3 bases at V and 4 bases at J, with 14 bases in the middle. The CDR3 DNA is TGTGCCAGCTCACCTGGGACCGGGATGGCAGATACGCAGTATTTT. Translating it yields CASSPGTGMADTQYF.

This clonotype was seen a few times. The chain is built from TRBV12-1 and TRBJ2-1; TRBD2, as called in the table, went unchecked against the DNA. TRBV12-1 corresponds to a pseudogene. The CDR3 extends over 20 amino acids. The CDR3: CASSLTSVRGHYRSYNEQFF. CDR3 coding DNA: TGTGCCAGCAGCCTTACTAGCGTGAGGGGGCATTACCGCTCCTACAATGAGCAGTTCTTC.